This record concerns one T cell receptor (beta chain) sequence. V gave up 3 bases and J gave up 6 bases, with 9 bases separating them. The germline gives CDR1 WNHNN, CDR2 SYGVQD (reference sequence). CDR3 length: 12 residues. Clones were sequenced by immunoSEQ multiplex PCR, and TCRdb holds only the in-frame ones, with some missing. The sample has just under 550,000 clones; around 78% are singletons. The data belong to a study of shared T cell receptors in the human thymus. These same records also appear under a second study, on human thymus T cells. As that study records: Surgeons resected thymus tissue during corrective heart surgery. Thymic and blood repertoires appeared to carry a bias in their V and J gene usage. Among unrelated individuals, related research reported thymic repertoires that overlapped highly.

This chain joins TRBV10-1 and TRBJ2-7; D remains unclear. The sequenced sample was thymocytes. The clonotype originates from a boy under two years old with a congenital heart defect. The CDR3 region has the DNA TGCGCCAGCAGTGACCGGCCGGGCGAGCAGTACTTC. This encodes CASSDRPGEQYF.